This entry lists 29 T cell receptor beta chains sequenced from one sample in a study of blood T cell repertoires in COVID-19. The repertoire was sequenced with immunoSEQ multiplex PCR; TCRdb's copy has only in-frame clones and lacks some. The top ten clones hold roughly 10% of a sample with over 250,000 clones, about 87% of them seen once. The source material was peripheral blood. Receptor source: a woman in her 70s with COVID-19, enrolled during active disease.

J is TRBJ1-2 and V is TRBV3-1 (or the pseudogene TRBV3-2); no firm D call. V lost 6 bases to trimming and J lost 4 bases, with 12 bases between them. Germline CDR1 reads LGHDT; CDR2 reads YNNKEL (reference sequence). The CDR3 totals 13 residues. CDR3 amino acids: CASSRQALYGYTF. The CDR3 DNA reads TGTGCCAGCAGTCGCCAGGCGCTCTATGGCTACACCTTC.

The V call is TRBV4-2, the J call TRBJ2-7, with 9 bases that match TRBD2. CDR3 length: 15 residues. Germline CDR1 is LGHNA and CDR2 is YNFKEQ. The V gene end was trimmed by 6 bases and the J gene end by 5 bases; junction bases not matched to a gene: 11. DNA for the CDR3: TGTGCCAGCAGTCCCCGCTTAGCGGGAGTTGACGAGCAGTACTTC. Translation: CASSPRLAGVDEQYF.

The V call is TRBV11-3, the J call TRBJ2-3; D may be TRBD2 (6 bases). The CDR3 is made up of 18 amino acids. Germline CDR1 reads SGHNT; CDR2 reads YENEEA. V dropped 5 bases and J dropped 3 bases, with 24 bases sitting between them. CDR3 residues: CASSEGLPGLVQTDTQYF. The CDR3 nucleotides are TGTGCCAGCAGCGAGGGACTGCCTGGGTTAGTTCAGACAGATACGCAGTATTTT.

The chain recombines TRBV19 with TRBJ2-7; 8 nucleotides line up with TRBD2. This CDR3 is 15 amino acids long. Germline loops: CDR1 LNHDA, CDR2 SQIVND (reference sequence). The ends lost 4 bases at V and 1 base at J; junction bases unmatched: 6. The CDR3 nucleotides are TGTGCCAGTAGTAGCGGACTAGCCTATTCCTACGAGCAGTACTTC. This encodes CASSSGLAYSYEQYF.

This chain links TRBV28 with TRBJ1-4, with a possible D match to TRBD1 (5 bases). V shed 8 bases and J shed 8 bases, with 21 bases lying between them. Germline assignment: CDR1 MDHEN and CDR2 SYDVKM. CDR3 size: 15 residues. The CDR3 sequence is CASHRFGGGEEKLFF. Here the CDR3 DNA reads TGTGCCAGCCACCGATTTGGGGGGGGAGAAGAAAAACTGTTTTTT.

The chain combines TRBV4-1 with TRBJ1-5; the D gene is possibly TRBD1 (5 bases). From germline, CDR1 is MGHRA and CDR2 YSYEKL. V was trimmed by 3 bases and J by 0 bases, leaving 9 bases between them. The CDR3 is made up of 15 amino acids. The CDR3: CASSHRVGSNQPQHF. CDR3 DNA sequence: TGCGCCAGCAGCCACAGGGTTGGTAGCAATCAGCCCCAGCATTTT.

The chain employs TRBV7-3 and TRBJ2-1, with 9 bases lining up with TRBD2. V shed 5 bases, J shed 2 bases, and the junction held 4 bases outside the gene matches. Germline CDR1 and CDR2: SGHTA and FQGTGA. The CDR3 length is 15 residues. The CDR3 sequence: CASSLQRGAYNEQFF. CDR3 DNA sequence: TGTGCCAGCAGCCTTCAGCGGGGGGCCTACAATGAGCAGTTCTTC.

V usage is TRBV6-5 and J usage is TRBJ2-7, with D tentatively TRBD1 (6 bases). V was shortened by 2 bases and J by 5 bases, with 10 bases between the two germline ends. The CDR3 length is 13 residues. Germline V gene lookup returns CDR1 MNHEY and CDR2 SVGAGI. Written as DNA, the CDR3 is TGTGCCAGCAGTTACAACAGGGACCACGAGCAGTACTTC. It is translated as CASSYNRDHEQYF.

The rearrangement links TRBV6-1 to TRBJ1-6, with unresolved D. Deletions cut 3 bases from V and 10 bases from J, with 10 bases between. CDR1 MNHNS and CDR2 SASEGT come from the germline V gene. The CDR3 totals 13 residues. The CDR3 DNA follows: TGTGCCAGCAGTGACACCGTGAGGTCACCCCTCCACTTT. This gives the protein CASSDTVRSPLHF.

The chain joins TRBV28 to TRBJ1-5; 7 bases line up with TRBD1. This CDR3 spans 16 amino acids. Germline trimming cut 6 bases from V and 7 bases from J; bases unmatched to any gene: 15. Germline CDR1 MDHEN, CDR2 SYDVKM. The CDR3 bases are TGTGCCAGCAGGCTGACAGGGACTGCCCTGAGCCAGCCCCAGCATTTT. Translation gives CASRLTGTALSQPQHF.

The chain couples TRBV27 to TRBJ1-2; no firm D call. The V gene lost 6 bases and the J gene lost 6 bases, with 20 bases spanning the gap. The CDR3 is 15 amino acids. Looked up from germline, CDR1 is MNHEY and CDR2 is SMNVEV (reference sequence). The CDR3 nucleotides are TGTGCCAGCAGCCGGCGGTCGGAGCCTCCTGATGGCTACACCTTC. Translation gives CASSRRSEPPDGYTF.

This clone was observed once. The V and J genes are TRBV6-6 and TRBJ1-1, with no clear D. The CDR3 contains 14 residues. CDR1 MNHNY and CDR2 SVGAGI come from the germline V gene (reference sequence). Trimming removed 4 bases at V and 5 bases at J, with 14 bases between. The CDR3: CASSSLTSGTEAFF. The CDR3 bases are TGTGCCAGCAGTTCCCTTACATCCGGGACTGAAGCTTTCTTT.

The chain couples TRBV28 to TRBJ1-6; D is undetermined. The CDR3 length is 14 residues. Looked up from germline, CDR1 is MDHEN and CDR2 is SYDVKM. The V end was cut by 6 bases, the J end by 2 bases, with 8 bases between. CDR3 coding DNA: TGTGCCAGCAGACCCGGGGCCTATAATTCACCCCTCCACTTT. Residues: CASRPGAYNSPLHF.

The V gene is TRBV5-4, the J gene TRBJ1-6; 8 nucleotides line up with TRBD1. V was pared by 4 bases and J by 9 bases, with 9 bases of the junction left unmatched. CDR3 length equals 15 residues. Germline-derived CDR1 and CDR2 are SGHNT and YYREEE (reference sequence). The CDR3 loop is CASSIIGQGFSPLHF. The CDR3 bases are TGTGCCAGCAGCATAATAGGACAGGGCTTTTCACCCCTCCACTTT.

The V and J genes are TRBV30 and TRBJ1-3; perhaps TRBD1 as D (5 bases). V shed 3 bases and J shed 1 base, with 16 bases lying between them. The CDR3 contains 16 residues. Per the germline V gene, CDR1 is GTSNPN and CDR2 is SVGIG (reference sequence). The CDR3 loop reads CAWRGRPGFSGNTIYF. The CDR3 DNA reads TGTGCCTGGAGGGGGCGACCAGGGTTTTCTGGAAACACCATATATTTT.

This clone has only a few counts. The CDR3 spells CASSRTGSGGEQYF. Here the CDR3 DNA reads TGTGCCAGCAGCCGGACAGGGTCGGGTGGCGAGCAGTACTTC. The chain is built from TRBV3-1 (or the pseudogene TRBV3-2) and TRBJ2-7, with 8 bases aligning to TRBD1. The CDR3 length is 14 residues. V lost 4 bases, J lost 6 bases, and 8 bases stayed unmatched. The germline V gene has CDR1 LGHDT and CDR2 YNNKEL (reference sequence).

The V call is TRBV27, the J call TRBJ1-2; TRBD1 agrees at 7 bases. Trimming removed 8 bases from V and 9 bases from J; junction bases left unmatched: 12. Germline CDR1 reads MNHEY; CDR2 reads SMNVEV (reference sequence). This CDR3 is 13 amino acids long. CDR3 sequence: CASDCRQGGCYTF. CDR3 in DNA: TGTGCCAGCGATTGCCGACAGGGTGGGTGCTACACCTTC.

V gene TRBV19 combines with J gene TRBJ2-7; D is possibly TRBD2 (6 bases). There are 13 residues in the CDR3. From germline, CDR1 is LNHDA and CDR2 SQIVND (reference sequence). With 5 bases removed from V and 6 bases from J, the gap between germline ends came to 14 bases. The CDR3 DNA sequence: TGTGCCAGTAGTCTCACGGGAGCTCGCGAGCAGTACTTC. Its protein is CASSLTGAREQYF.

This clone was counted a single time. The rearrangement links TRBV5-1 to TRBJ1-4; D not certain. Trimming stripped 0 bases from V and 7 bases from J, with 13 bases between. The length of the CDR3 is 15 residues. Looked up from germline, CDR1 is SGHRS and CDR2 is YFSETQ. The CDR3 DNA sequence: TGCGCCAGCAGCTTGGCAGCGTCAACCGGTGAAAAACTGTTTTTT. This translates into CASSLAASTGEKLFF.

The chain carries TRBV3-1 (or the pseudogene TRBV3-2) and TRBJ2-3; D may be TRBD2 (6 bases). CDR1 is LGHDT, CDR2 YNNKEL, per germline (reference sequence). The CDR3 has 15 amino acids. V was cut by 2 bases and J by 6 bases, with 15 bases left in between. CDR3 nucleotide sequence: TGTGCCAGCAGCCAACTAAAGGGAGGTGGCGATACGCAGTATTTT. This gives the protein CASSQLKGGGDTQYF.

This sequence joins TRBV9 and TRBJ1-3; D unresolved. Between the trimmed V and J ends, which lost 0 bases and 0 bases, there was a span of 16 bases. CDR3 size: 18 residues. CDR1 and CDR2 (germline): SGDLS, YYNGEE. CDR3 nucleotide sequence: TGTGCCAGCAGCGTAGCTACGAATGGAGGGCGCTCTGGAAACACCATATATTTT. Protein product: CASSVATNGGRSGNTIYF.

This clone was picked up many times. The chain couples TRBV30 to TRBJ1-3, with D hard to call. V was cut by 5 bases and J by 2 bases, with 16 bases left in between. Germline values: CDR1 GTSNPN, CDR2 SVGIG (reference sequence). CDR3 length: 15 amino acids. The CDR3 region is CAWGPGMAPGNTIYF. CDR3 coding DNA: TGTGCCTGGGGACCGGGGATGGCGCCTGGAAACACCATATATTTT.

V and J are TRBV28 and TRBJ2-5, with 7 bases fitting TRBD2. The CDR3 consists of 16 residues. V lost 7 bases to trimming and J lost 0 bases; unmatched junction nucleotides: 11. Germline CDR1 and CDR2: MDHEN and SYDVKM. CDR3 in amino acids: CASKSVVGGNQETQYF. As DNA, the CDR3 is TGTGCCAGCAAGTCTGTCGTGGGGGGGAACCAAGAGACCCAGTACTTC.

CDR3 in DNA: TGTGCCAGCAGTTTAACAGGGCTCTACGAGCAGTACTTC. Amino acid sequence: CASSLTGLYEQYF. The genes are TRBV27 and TRBJ2-7, with D perhaps matching TRBD1 (6 bases). The CDR3 covers 13 residues. CDR1 is MNHEY, CDR2 SMNVEV, per germline (reference sequence). The ends were cut back, 2 bases at V and 3 bases at J, with 8 bases in the middle.

The chain has TRBV6-4 and TRBJ2-1; D is uncertain. The CDR3 is 13 amino acids. Trimming cost V 1 base and J 4 bases, with 5 bases left between them. Per germline, CDR1 MRHNA and CDR2 SNTAGT. In DNA, the CDR3 is TGTGCCAGCAGTGACTTCCCTTACAATGAGCAGTTCTTC. It is translated as CASSDFPYNEQFF.

This clone has only a few counts. This chain joins TRBV28 and TRBJ2-5, with 12 bases matching TRBD2. CDR3 length: 16 residues. With V trimmed by 5 bases and J by 1 base, 5 bases remained unmatched. Germline V lookup: CDR1 MDHEN, CDR2 SYDVKM. CDR3 DNA: TGTGCCAGCAGTAGCTGGACTAGCGGGGCCCAAGAGACCCAGTACTTC. The encoded protein is CASSSWTSGAQETQYF. The complete variable domain, with remaining parts taken from reference TRBV28 and TRBJ2-5, reads DVKVTQSSRYLVKRTGEKVFLECVQDMDHENMFWYRQDPGLGLRLIYFSYDVKMKEKGDIPEGYSVSREKKERFSLILESASTNQTSMYLCASSSWTSGAQETQYFGPGTRLLVL.

The chain couples TRBV19 to TRBJ2-2; 14 positions agree with TRBD2. V was clipped by 11 bases and J by 3 bases; unmatched bases: 8. The CDR3 runs to 16 residues. The germline V gene encodes CDR1 LNHDA and CDR2 SQIVND (reference sequence). The CDR3 sequence: CAAGTSGSWDTGELFF. The CDR3 nucleotides read TGTGCCGCCGGGACTAGCGGGAGTTGGGACACCGGGGAGCTGTTTTTT.

The rearrangement joins TRBV11-2 to TRBJ2-7, with a weak D call TRBD1 (6 bases). Germline V gene lookup returns CDR1 SGHAT and CDR2 FQNNGV. V was cut by 3 bases and J by 5 bases, with 8 bases left in between. This CDR3 has 12 amino acids. The CDR3 protein is CASSFPGDEQYF. The CDR3 nucleotides read TGTGCCAGCAGCTTTCCAGGGGACGAGCAGTACTTC.

Only a few counts were recorded for this clone. The chain employs TRBV3-1 (or the pseudogene TRBV3-2) and TRBJ1-2; 7 nucleotides align to TRBD1. The CDR3 extends over 17 amino acids. The V gene end was trimmed by 4 bases and the J gene end by 1 base; junction bases not matched to a gene: 12. CDR1 is LGHDT and CDR2 is YNNKEL in the germline V gene (reference sequence). CDR3 protein: CASSPRGQESGNYGYTF. Here the CDR3 DNA reads TGTGCCAGCAGCCCCCGAGGACAGGAGAGCGGTAACTATGGCTACACCTTC.